This is a list of T cell receptor beta chains from one sample in a study of cytomegalovirus exposure and HLA in healthy donors. Libraries were prepared by immunoSEQ multiplex PCR; TCRdb keeps only in-frame clonotypes and omits some of them. The table lists roughly 190,000 clones, 65% to 85% of them singletons. Sequenced: PBMCs. All receptors derive from a man younger than 35 in good health and CMV-seronegative. Both conserved end residues are part of each CDR3. A D gene is named only where the DNA matches it firmly. Clone size is not always given. Where it is, it says once, few, many or a class for expanded clones.

d_call,clone_size,j_call,v_call,cdr3_aa,cdr3_nt
.,.,TRBJ1-1,TRBV4-1,CASSQPDTLNTEAFF,TGCGCCAGCAGCCAACCGGACACCTTGAACACTGAAGCTTTCTTT
.,once,TRBJ2-7,TRBV7-2,CASSPSWEVFYEQYF,TGTGCCAGCAGCCCTAGCTGGGAAGTTTTTTACGAGCAGTACTTC
.,.,TRBJ2-7,TRBV11-2,CASSLNYEQYF,TGTGCCAGCAGCTTAAACTACGAGCAGTACTTC
TRBD1,.,TRBJ1-1,TRBV4-1,CASSQRQGMNTEAFF,TGCGCCAGCAGCCAGAGACAGGGAATGAACACTGAAGCTTTCTTT
.,.,TRBJ2-7,TRBV11-2,CASSLTDSYEQYF,TGTGCCAGCAGCTTAACAGATTCCTACGAGCAGTACTTC
TRBD1,.,TRBJ2-7,TRBV6-1,CASSRTGISYEQYF,TGTGCCAGCAGCAGGACAGGGATTTCCTACGAGCAGTACTTC
TRBD1,once,TRBJ1-1,TRBV9,CASSPQGAGDYKAFF,TGTGCCAGCAGCCCCCAGGGGGCCGGGGATTATAAAGCTTTCTTT
.,.,TRBJ1-2,TRBV19,CAGSPQGQGGGYTF,TGTGCCGGTAGTCCGCAGGGCCAGGGTGGTGGCTACACCTTC
TRBD1,.,TRBJ1-1,TRBV5-6,CASSFGTGTFGAFF,TGTGCCAGCAGCTTTGGGACAGGGACGTTTGGAGCTTTCTTT
TRBD2,.,TRBJ2-1,TRBV7-6,CASSPGTSGSNEQFF,TGTGCCAGCAGCCCTGGGACTAGCGGGAGTAATGAGCAGTTCTTC
.,.,TRBJ1-1,TRBV7-9,CASSPWSGIGNTEAFF,TGTGCCAGCAGCCCTTGGTCGGGGATAGGGAACACTGAAGCTTTCTTT
TRBD2,.,TRBJ2-5,TRBV7-2,CASSQMTSVTQYF,TGTGCCAGCAGCCAAATGACTAGCGTAACCCAGTACTTC
TRBD1,.,TRBJ2-3,TRBV5-4,CASSERQGDDTQYF,TGTGCCAGCAGCGAACGACAGGGTGACGATACGCAGTATTTT
.,once,TRBJ2-3,TRBV6-1,CASSEARAGDSWRQDTQYF,TGTGCCAGCAGTGAAGCGAGGGCCGGAGACTCTTGGCGTCAAGATACGCAGTATTTT
TRBD2,.,TRBJ2-1,TRBV7-3,CASSLTIAGLYNEQFF,TGTGCCAGCAGCTTAACGATAGCGGGTTTATACAATGAGCAGTTCTTC
.,.,TRBJ2-7,TRBV2,CASRGFRSEQYF,TGTGCCAGCAGGGGCTTCAGAAGCGAGCAGTACTTC
TRBD2,.,TRBJ2-2,TRBV6-5,CASSVTGGTGELFF,TGTGCCAGCAGTGTTACGGGGGGCACCGGGGAGCTGTTTTTT
TRBD2,few,TRBJ2-5,TRBV27,CASSLGTSGSPGETQYF,TGTGCCAGCAGTTTAGGGACTAGCGGGAGCCCCGGAGAGACCCAGTACTTC
TRBD2,.,TRBJ2-7,TRBV5-4,CASSFGSGRVVIEQYF,TGTGCCAGCAGCTTTGGATCAGGGAGGGTGGTTATTGAGCAGTACTTC
.,.,TRBJ1-2,TRBV7-8,CASSLVDPWGGLSGYTF,TGTGCCAGCAGCTTAGTTGACCCTTGGGGCGGCTTGAGCGGCTACACCTTC
.,.,TRBJ2-1,TRBV2,CASTDTGGTTKSSYNEQFF,TGTGCCAGCACTGATACGGGGGGCACTACTAAGAGCTCCTACAATGAGCAGTTCTTC
TRBD1,.,TRBJ1-1,TRBV6-5,CASTPRWTGPEAFF,TGTGCCAGCACCCCGCGGTGGACAGGTCCTGAAGCTTTCTTT
.,.,TRBJ2-7,TRBV7-9,CASSLGWTVYEQYF,TGTGCCAGCAGCTTAGGCTGGACAGTCTACGAGCAGTACTTC
TRBD1,.,TRBJ1-2,TRBV5-4,CASSRQGAEYGYTF,TGTGCCAGCAGCAGACAGGGGGCGGAATATGGCTACACCTTC
TRBD2,.,TRBJ2-7,TRBV5-1,CASTPPVAGGSEQYF,TGCGCCAGCACGCCGCCAGTAGCGGGAGGAAGCGAGCAGTACTTC
.,.,TRBJ1-5,TRBV7-2,CASSLRGAIFQPQHF,TGTGCCAGCAGCCTGCGGGGGGCTATTTTTCAGCCCCAGCATTTT
.,.,TRBJ1-1,TRBV19,CASSTTGNTEAFF,TGTGCCAGTAGTACAACGGGGAACACTGAAGCTTTCTTT
TRBD1,.,TRBJ2-2,TRBV5-1,CASRTGTVNTGELFF,TGCGCCAGCAGGACCGGGACAGTGAACACCGGGGAGCTGTTTTTT
TRBD2,.,TRBJ2-1,TRBV30,CAWGPGLAGENEQFF,TGTGCCTGGGGCCCTGGACTAGCGGGAGAGAATGAGCAGTTCTTC
TRBD2,.,TRBJ2-3,TRBV28,CASSLLAGEVTDTQYF,TGTGCCAGCAGCCTCCTAGCGGGAGAGGTCACAGATACGCAGTATTTT
TRBD1,.,TRBJ1-2,TRBV18,CASSPVVGQETFYGYTF,TGTGCCAGCTCACCCGTCGTAGGACAGGAAACTTTCTATGGCTACACCTTC
TRBD1,.,TRBJ2-7,TRBV5-1,CASSYIITGGGYEQYF,TGCGCCAGCAGCTATATAATCACAGGGGGCGGTTACGAGCAGTACTTC
TRBD2,.,TRBJ2-3,TRBV6-1,CASSEAVGRGGSDTQYF,TGTGCCAGCAGTGAAGCGGTCGGGCGGGGGGGCTCCGATACGCAGTATTTT
.,.,TRBJ2-1,TRBV7-8,CASSLPGLGNEQFF,TGTGCCAGCAGCTTACCGGGACTCGGCAATGAGCAGTTCTTC
TRBD1,.,TRBJ1-4,TRBV5-1,CASSLTRDRVEKLFF,TGCGCCAGCAGCTTGACCCGGGACAGGGTTGAAAAACTGTTTTTT
.,.,TRBJ2-1,TRBV5-8,CASSLVGTGDEQFF,TGTGCCAGCAGCTTGGTAGGGACGGGGGATGAGCAGTTCTTC
.,.,TRBJ1-4,TRBV7-9,CASSLARADEKLFF,TGTGCCAGCAGCTTAGCCAGGGCCGATGAAAAACTGTTTTTT
.,.,TRBJ1-2,TRBV7-2,CASSLALEGNYGYTF,TGTGCCAGCAGCTTAGCGCTGGAGGGGAACTATGGCTACACCTTC
TRBD2,.,TRBJ2-7,TRBV6-5,CASSYIAGGSEQYF,TGTGCCAGCAGTTACATAGCGGGGGGTAGCGAGCAGTACTTC
.,.,TRBJ1-1,TRBV7-9,CSGGSVRAFF,TGTTCCGGGGGGTCGGTGCGGGCTTTCTTT